The entry below gives a single T cell receptor (beta chain) sequence along with its context. This receptor's antigen is unknown. No quality values exist for individual bases; no much larger clone is one base distant. TCRbeta CDR3 regions were amplified from genomic DNA using the immunoSEQ Assay, a bias-controlled multiplex PCR. On the study's bioinformatics: The number of nucleated cells in each sample was estimated by amplification of reference gene primers within the assay. Sequence reads were collapsed and filtered to measure the absolute abundance of every unique TCRbeta CDR3 rearrangement. For each sample, productive Simpson clonality was calculated as the square root of Simpson's diversity index over productive rearrangements. TCRdb took this table from immuneACCESS and kept in-frame rearrangements with V and J called. Such tables lack part of the clones; where checked against another copy, unresolved V genes explain under half of the gap, and the rest is unexplained. The D gene and trimming were derived from the DNA, and the V and J assignments and clone size from that table. In all, the sample holds fewer than 500,000 clones, and 70% to 90% of those were seen once. The top ten constitute about 0.91% of the sample.

This specimen comes from a study of blood T cell repertoires in COVID-19 (dated by TCRdb to the early 2020s). Concerning the study at large: Samples covering the acute and convalescent phases of COVID-19 were provided by collaborators in the United States, Italy and Spain. Subjects who had been exposed to COVID-19, were actively infected with it, or had recovered from it provided the deeply sampled blood TCRbeta repertoires that made up the dataset. The samples were drawn from the first 160 participants of the ongoing ImmuneRACE study and from 1,254 subjects provided by 6 global collaborators. Nearly every sample came with metadata listing a de-identified subject ID, COVID-19 status, age in years and sex. Where HLA class I and class II types were available, the types were taken from metadata supplied by the sample provider, not from assay-based typing. A freely available public database, intended as a resource for researchers studying the immune response to SARS-CoV-2, is where the repertoires were released. The prospective study material was composed of cDNA or gDNA derived from T cells, B-cell-depleted T cells, or PBMCs. Study-level results and caveats: The quantity of clinical and demographic metadata differed by source and by participant and was supplied without curation.

V lost 4 bases and J lost 6 bases, and the count of bases not matched to a germline gene is 11. The CDR1 and CDR2 encoded by the germline V gene (reference sequence) are MNHNY and SVGAGI. Including the terminal cysteine and phenylalanine, the CDR3 comprises 15 residues. The only DNA kept is the CDR3, 45 bases in frame from the first base. At one collaborating source in Seattle, patients were enrolled during active infection and were followed longitudinally through the course of disease. The collaborating institutions used their own protocols to collect whole blood in K2EDTA tubes. For TCRbeta analysis, collaborators shipped samples as frozen whole blood, isolated PBMCs, or DNA extracted from either of those sample types.

The V gene is TRBV6-6 and the J gene is TRBJ1-2, and 7 junction bases match TRBD1. The TCR was taken from a young man with COVID-19, enrolled during active disease. The sequenced sample was peripheral blood. For the CDR3, the sequence is CASSSPGTAGDGYTF. At the DNA level, the sequence is TGTGCCAGCAGTTCCCCCGGGACAGCGGGAGATGGCTACACCTTC.